This TCR beta chain was captured in a study of coeliac disease. Study-wide findings and caveats: Lower clonality than controls marked TRB and TRG repertoires from active celiac intraepithelial and lamina propria samples.

Sequencing used immunoSEQ multiplex PCR; TCRdb keeps in-frame clones, though not all of them. This table holds a few thousand clones, 66% found once. Regarding this clone: Antigen specificity is unknown.

Germline assignment: CDR1 LGHNA and CDR2 YSLEER. V was clipped by 1 base and J by 0 bases, with 12 bases between them. The CDR3 is made up of 17 amino acids. Input material: intraepithelial lymphocytes from the gut. This TCR was sampled from a woman aged 60-70 years with active celiac disease. The V and J genes are TRBV4-3 and TRBJ1-4; perhaps TRBD1 as D (5 bases). The CDR3 DNA is TGCGCCAGCAGCCAAGTTGGGGGGGGATCAACTAATGAAAAACTGTTTTTT. Protein sequence: CASSQVGGGSTNEKLFF.